The TCR beta chain under discussion was sequenced for a study of vaccination and CD4 T cells after COVID-19. The CDR3 has 13 residues. Germline V gives CDR1 DFQATT, CDR2 SNEGSKA (reference sequence). Deletions cut 6 bases from V and 8 bases from J, with 17 bases between. Treatment noted: approximately nine-day PBMC culture with coronavirus spike peptide pools or control peptides (ViraFEST assay). The study sequenced cultured CD4+ T cell DNA using the Oncomine TCR Beta short-read assay. One entry per CDR3 protein results from TCRdb running MiXCR on the PCR reads. This table has fewer than 15,000 distinct CDR3 sequences, more than 55% appearing once. Note on this clonotype: Its target is not known.

What was sequenced was CD4+ T cells from blood, cultured in vitro. The gene calls are TRBV20-1 and TRBJ2-1; a weak D match, TRBD2 (5 bases). This sequence was found in a human donor who had recovered from COVID-19. CDR3: CSAPVAPVYEQFF. DNA of the CDR3: TGCAGTGCCCCTGTAGCGCCAGTCTATGAGCAGTTCTTC.